One and the same sample provided the 23 T cell receptor beta chains below, sequenced in a study of radiation and T cells in renal cell carcinoma. Generated by immunoSEQ multiplex PCR, the TCRdb table keeps only in-frame clones and is missing some. There are some 150,000 clones in the sample; around four fifths occur only once, and approximately 20% lies in the top ten. Time point reported: baseline pretreatment blood. Sample treatment: 15 Gy SBRT to primary tumor, nephrectomy 4 weeks later. Sequences were derived from blood, sampled from a patient whose treatment included radiotherapy and nephrectomy. These receptors were collected from a woman aged 50 to 60 with renal cell carcinoma.

A single count supports this clone. V usage is TRBV6-5 and J usage is TRBJ2-6, with 8 positions matching TRBD1. J gave up 13 bases and V 5 bases, and 7 bases lay outside the gene matches. This CDR3 has 13 amino acids. Germline loops: CDR1 MNHEY, CDR2 SVGAGI. The CDR3: CASSPGTGDVLTF. The CDR3 DNA follows: TGTGCCAGCAGTCCCGGGACAGGTGATGTCCTGACTTTC.

J is TRBJ1-2 and V is TRBV13, with 9 bases lining up with TRBD1. CDR1 is PRHDT and CDR2 is FYEKMQ in the germline V gene (reference sequence). The V segment lost 3 bases and the J segment 4 bases; nucleotides outside the gene matches: 12. The CDR3 is made up of 17 amino acids. The CDR3 spells CASSFNRGRRSGYGYTF. The CDR3 nucleotides are TGTGCCAGCAGCTTCAACAGGGGGCGGAGATCCGGCTATGGCTACACCTTC. Filled out from reference TRBV13 and TRBJ1-2, the complete variable domain reads AAGVIQSPRHLIKEKRETATLKCYPIPRHDTVYWYQQGPGQDPQFLISFYEKMQSDKGSIPDRFSAQQFSDYHSELNMSSLELGDSALYFCASSFNRGRRSGYGYTFGSGTRLTVV.

The rearrangement joins TRBV4-1 to TRBJ1-5; D unresolved. This CDR3 comprises 16 residues. Germline assignment: CDR1 MGHRA and CDR2 YSYEKL. V lost 1 base and J 4 bases, leaving 14 bases between the germline ends. The CDR3 reads CASSQGYSRRNQPQHF. For the CDR3, the DNA is TGCGCCAGCAGCCAAGGTTATTCTAGGCGGAATCAGCCCCAGCATTTT.

CDR3 sequence: CASSQGLRSSAGEQYF. The CDR3 DNA reads TGCGCCAGCAGCCAAGGTCTGAGAAGCAGCGCCGGCGAGCAGTACTTC. This chain links TRBV4-3 with TRBJ2-7; unclear D gene. In germline, CDR1 is LGHNA, CDR2 YSLEER. Trimming took 1 base from V and 6 from J, leaving 19 bases between them. The CDR3 runs to 16 residues.

The gene calls are TRBV7-2 and TRBJ1-5, with 7 bases fitting TRBD1. Trimming removed 0 bases from V and 3 bases from J; junction bases left unmatched: 2. There are 15 residues in the CDR3. The germline CDR1 and CDR2 sequences are SGHTA and FQGNSA. The chain's CDR3 is CASSLAGTDNQPQHF. CDR3 bases: TGTGCCAGCAGCTTAGCCGGGACAGACAATCAGCCCCAGCATTTT.

V gene TRBV5-1 combines with J gene TRBJ1-2, with D hard to call. Germline assignment: CDR1 SGHRS and CDR2 YFSETQ. This CDR3 has 13 residues. Trimming left V 0 bases short and J 4 bases short, with 7 bases between. The CDR3 loop is CASSLDRLYGYTF. DNA for the CDR3: TGCGCCAGCAGCTTGGACAGACTCTATGGCTACACCTTC.

CDR3 residues: CASREKGSPNEKLFF. The CDR3 DNA is TGTGCCAGCAGGGAAAAAGGGTCGCCTAATGAAAAACTGTTTTTT. The chain employs TRBV6-1 and TRBJ1-4, with D uncertain. Germline V gene sequence: CDR1 MNHNS, CDR2 SASEGT. The CDR3 runs 15 residues. Trimming pared 6 bases from V and 3 bases from J, leaving 14 bases between.

This clone showed up just once. The J gene is TRBJ2-3, the V gene TRBV5-4, with 12 bases matching TRBD2. Germline lookup yields CDR1 SGHNT and CDR2 YYREEE (reference sequence). The CDR3 runs to 16 residues. J was trimmed by 7 bases and V by 4 bases; bases with no gene match: 10. CDR3 sequence reads: CASSLFLAGGLNTQYF. The CDR3, as DNA: TGTGCCAGCAGCCTATTCCTAGCGGGGGGGCTAAATACGCAGTATTTT.

The V and J genes are TRBV5-1 and TRBJ1-5; 8 nucleotides align to TRBD1. The CDR3 contains 15 residues. Germline CDR1 is SGHRS and CDR2 is YFSETQ. Trimming cost V 0 bases and J 3 bases; bases outside gene matches: 2. The CDR3 spells CASSLAGGINQPQHF. The DNA for the CDR3 is TGCGCCAGCAGCTTGGCAGGGGGCATCAATCAGCCCCAGCATTTT.

The J gene is TRBJ1-3, the V gene TRBV30, with 11 nucleotides matching TRBD1. Germline V lookup: CDR1 GTSNPN, CDR2 SVGIG (reference sequence). This CDR3 spans 19 amino acids. V was pared by 2 bases and J by 2 bases, with 14 bases of the junction left unmatched. The CDR3 bases are TGTGCCTGGAGTCTTTGGACAGGGGGCGAACGGGTGCCTGGAAACACCATATATTTT. Its translation is CAWSLWTGGERVPGNTIYF.

The V call is TRBV13, the J call TRBJ2-4, with TRBD2 identical over 11 bases. This CDR3 is built from 15 residues. Germline-derived CDR1 and CDR2 are PRHDT and FYEKMQ (reference sequence). V was pared by 4 bases and J by 7 bases, with 6 bases of the junction left unmatched. The CDR3: CASSSGLAAVNIQYF. For the CDR3, the DNA is TGTGCCAGCAGCTCGGGACTAGCGGCCGTTAACATTCAGTACTTC.

The rearrangement joins TRBV27 to TRBJ1-2; D is possibly TRBD1 (6 bases). There are 13 residues in the CDR3. Trimming removed 4 bases at V and 6 bases at J, with 12 bases between. Germline V gene lookup returns CDR1 MNHEY and CDR2 SMNVEV (reference sequence). The CDR3 nucleotides are TGTGCCAGCAGTTATACAGGGAGGGATGGCTACACCTTC. This codes for CASSYTGRDGYTF.

Here the CDR3 reads CASSLGVVAFF. The CDR3 DNA is TGTGCCAGCAGCTTAGGAGTGGTGGCTTTCTTT. The J gene is TRBJ1-1, the V gene TRBV7-2; D is unclear. Germline CDR1 is SGHTA and CDR2 is FQGNSA. Trimming shortened V by 1 base and J by 11 bases, and 8 bases separated the two germline ends. This CDR3 has 11 amino acids.

The chain couples TRBV25-1 to TRBJ2-3; 7 bases fit TRBD2. Germline V gives CDR1 MGHDK, CDR2 SYGVNS. The CDR3 extends over 14 amino acids. After removal of 0 bases from V and 6 bases from J, the junction contained 3 bases not matched to a gene. CDR3 in DNA: TGTGCCAGCAGTGAATACGGGGGGAGGGATACGCAGTATTTT. It encodes CASSEYGGRDTQYF.

The rearrangement joins TRBV6-1 to TRBJ1-6; D gene uncertain. V dropped 8 bases and J dropped 7 bases, with 6 bases sitting between them. This CDR3 is 11 amino acids long. CDR1 is MNHNS, CDR2 SASEGT, per germline. CDR3: CASDDNSPLHF. CDR3 bases: TGTGCCAGCGACGACAATTCACCCCTCCACTTT.

The chain recombines TRBV27 with TRBJ2-2; D remains ambiguous. Deletions cut 2 bases from V and 6 bases from J, with 4 bases between. The CDR3 has 12 residues. Per germline, CDR1 MNHEY and CDR2 SMNVEV (reference sequence). CDR3 sequence: CASSLIPGELFF. DNA of the CDR3: TGTGCCAGCAGTTTAATCCCCGGGGAGCTGTTTTTT.

The V call is TRBV5-6, the J call TRBJ2-7, with D perhaps TRBD2 (6 bases). V lost 4 bases and J 10 bases, leaving 21 bases between the germline ends. Germline CDR1 is SGHDT and CDR2 is YYEEEE. The CDR3 is made up of 14 amino acids. CDR3 loop: CASSGGNGKVAQYF. CDR3 coding DNA: TGTGCCAGCAGCGGAGGGAATGGGAAGGTGGCCCAGTACTTC. Looking up the rest from reference TRBV5-6 and TRBJ2-7 gives the full variable domain: DAGVTQSPTHLIKTRGQQVTLRCSPKSGHDTVSWYQQALGQGPQFIFQYYEEEERQRGNFPDRFSGHQFPNYSSELNVNALLLGDSALYLCASSGGNGKVAQYFGPGTRLTVT.

Only a few counts were recorded for this clone. The chain uses TRBV7-2 and TRBJ1-2, with D perhaps matching TRBD1 (5 bases). V was trimmed by 0 bases and J by 3 bases, leaving 14 bases between them. This CDR3 spans 16 amino acids. Germline CDR1 reads SGHTA; CDR2 reads FQGNSA. CDR3: CASSLATGRTDYGYTF. CDR3 nucleotide sequence: TGTGCCAGCAGCTTAGCCACAGGAAGGACGGACTATGGCTACACCTTC.

The rearrangement uses TRBV27 and TRBJ1-5; no firm D call. This CDR3 has 13 amino acids. V was cut by 2 bases and J by 0 bases, with 2 bases left in between. Germline V gene sequence: CDR1 MNHEY, CDR2 SMNVEV (reference sequence). CDR3 amino acids: CASSLDSNQPQHF. The CDR3 DNA reads as TGTGCCAGCAGTTTAGATAGCAATCAGCCCCAGCATTTT.

V is TRBV10-3 and J is TRBJ2-5; no clear D gene. CDR3 length: 12 amino acids. Trimming took off 0 bases at V and 1 base at J, with 0 bases between the two ends. Germline-derived CDR1 and CDR2 are ENHRY and SYGVKD. CDR3 nucleotide sequence: TGTGCCATCAGTGAGTCCCAAGAGACCCAGTACTTC. It codes for CAISESQETQYF.

This clone was seen just once. The V call is TRBV6-6, the J call TRBJ2-1; 11 bases line up with TRBD2. There are 14 residues in the CDR3. Trimming removed 8 bases from V and 8 bases from J; junction bases left unmatched: 8. CDR1 is MNHNY and CDR2 is SVGAGI in the germline V gene (reference sequence). CDR3 loop: CASCTSGGRHEQFF. CDR3 DNA sequence: TGTGCCAGCTGTACTAGCGGGGGTCGGCATGAGCAGTTCTTC.

The chain joins TRBV10-3 to TRBJ2-7; 11 nucleotides agree with TRBD2. The CDR3 has 16 residues. The germline V gene encodes CDR1 ENHRY and CDR2 SYGVKD. With V trimmed by 2 bases and J by 4 bases, 7 bases remained unmatched. The CDR3 sequence: CAISEPGLAVRYEQYF. The DNA for the CDR3 is TGTGCCATCAGTGAGCCGGGACTAGCGGTCCGTTACGAGCAGTACTTC.

The genes are TRBV30 and TRBJ2-7; tentatively, D is TRBD1 (5 bases). The V end lost 2 bases, the J end lost 3 bases, and 11 bases lay between the germline ends. The CDR3 extends over 13 amino acids. Germline CDR1 and CDR2: GTSNPN and SVGIG (reference sequence). For the CDR3, the DNA is TGTGCCTGGAGTAGGGGCAGAGACTACGAGCAGTACTTC. Encoded protein: CAWSRGRDYEQYF. The variable domain in full, with the rest retrieved from reference TRBV30 and TRBJ2-7, is SQTIHQWPATLVQPVGSPLSLECTVEGTSNPNLYWYRQAAGRGLQLLFYSVGIGQISSEVPQNLSASRPQDRQFILSSKKLLLSDSGFYLCAWSRGRDYEQYFGPGTRLTVT.